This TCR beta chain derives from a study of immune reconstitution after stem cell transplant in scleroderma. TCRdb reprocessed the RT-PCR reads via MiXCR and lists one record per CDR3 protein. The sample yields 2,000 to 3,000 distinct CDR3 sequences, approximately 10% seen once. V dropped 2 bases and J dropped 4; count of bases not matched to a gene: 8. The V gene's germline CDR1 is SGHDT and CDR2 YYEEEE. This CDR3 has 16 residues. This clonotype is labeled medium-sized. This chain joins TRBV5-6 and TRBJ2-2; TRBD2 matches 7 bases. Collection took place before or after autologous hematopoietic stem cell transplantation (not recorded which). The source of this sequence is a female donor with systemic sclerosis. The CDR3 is CASSFLSRGSTGELFF. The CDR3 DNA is TGTGCCAGCAGCTTTCTCTCGCGGGGGAGCACCGGGGAGCTGTTTTTT.